This T cell receptor (beta chain) was identified during a study of blood T cell repertoires in COVID-19. Study in general: Acute and convalescent COVID-19 specimens originated in the United States, Italy and Spain. Nucleic acid was either cDNA or gDNA, and it came from T cells, B-cell-depleted T cells, or PBMCs.

Per the authors' pipeline: The assay estimated nucleated cells by amplifying reference gene primers. The protocol was immunoSEQ multiplex PCR, while the TCRdb copy is restricted to in-frame clones and leaves out a portion. V and J calls and clone size are copied from that table; D and trimming were computed from the DNA. The sample lists approximately 99,000 clones, less than 90% seen once, with around 2% in the top ten. This clone has just one count. CDR1 is SGHVS and CDR2 is FQNEAQ in the germline V gene. V was clipped by 7 bases and J by 0 bases; unmatched bases: 6. This CDR3 region has 15 residues.

V usage is TRBV7-8 and J usage is TRBJ2-3; 8 nucleotides match TRBD2. This receptor was obtained from a man aged 70 or older with active or convalescent COVID-19. The sample comprised peripheral blood. CDR3 sequence: CASIHGGASTDTQYF. CDR3 DNA sequence: TGTGCCAGCATCCACGGGGGGGCTAGCACAGATACGCAGTATTTT.